Each of the 23 T cell receptor beta chains below was sequenced from the same sample in a study of shared clonotypes between healthy human individuals. Only in-frame clones appear in the TCRdb table, and some are missing; sequencing was by immunoSEQ multiplex PCR. The table shows about 510,000 clones, with about 95% occurring only once. The specimen was naive CD4+ T cells sorted from blood. Stated subset: CD45RA+ positively selected. Source of these receptors: a woman in her 30s in good health.

This clone was picked up one time. This chain uses TRBV7-9 with TRBJ1-2; TRBD1 matches 9 bases. The CDR3 covers 13 residues. Germline values: CDR1 SEHNR, CDR2 FQNEAQ (reference sequence). After removal of 6 bases from V and 5 bases from J, the junction contained 4 bases not matched to a gene. The DNA of the CDR3 is TGTGCCAGCAGACCGACAGGGGGGTATGGCTACACCTTC. This sequence encodes CASRPTGGYGYTF.

The chain combines TRBV11-2 with TRBJ2-3; TRBD2 matches at 9 bases. The V gene end was trimmed by 3 bases and the J gene end by 5 bases; junction bases not matched to a gene: 6. The CDR3 runs 15 residues. The germline V gene encodes CDR1 SGHAT and CDR2 FQNNGV. The CDR3 spells CASSLSGRRLDTQYF. The CDR3 DNA is TGTGCCAGCAGCTTGAGCGGGAGGAGATTAGATACGCAGTATTTT. The full variable domain, with the rest looked up from reference TRBV11-2 and TRBJ2-3, is EAGVAQSPRYKIIEKRQSVAFWCNPISGHATLYWYQQILGQGPKLLIQFQNNGVVDDSQLPKDRFSAERLKGVDSTLKIQPAKLEDSAVYLCASSLSGRRLDTQYFGPGTRLTVL.

This sequence joins TRBV10-3 and TRBJ2-7; the D gene is possibly TRBD2 (6 bases). Looked up from germline, CDR1 is ENHRY and CDR2 is SYGVKD. The CDR3 loop spans 18 amino acids. The germline V and J ends were trimmed by 0 bases and 3 bases, with 21 bases remaining between them. The CDR3, as DNA: TGTGCCATCAGTGAGTCGATGGGGCGGGGCAGAGAAGTCTACGAGCAGTACTTC. Its translation is CAISESMGRGREVYEQYF.

This clone came up once. This sequence joins TRBV28 and TRBJ2-1; D gene unclear. The CDR3 runs to 14 residues. V gave up 5 bases and J gave up 3 bases, with 11 bases separating them. Germline V gene sequence: CDR1 MDHEN, CDR2 SYDVKM. This chain's CDR3 is CASSPYMGYNEQFF. CDR3 sequence (DNA): TGTGCCAGCAGTCCCTACATGGGCTACAATGAGCAGTTCTTC.

With regard to this clone: Other DNA sequences of this sample code for an identical CDR3. The chain employs TRBV5-1 and TRBJ2-7, with a weak D call TRBD1 (5 bases). Germline CDR1 reads SGHRS; CDR2 reads YFSETQ. CDR3 size: 14 residues. V was cut by 0 bases and J by 0 bases, with 7 bases left in between. The CDR3 nucleotides read TGCGCCAGCAGCTTGGCAGGGCCCTCCTACGAGCAGTACTTC. It encodes CASSLAGPSYEQYF.

This chain joins TRBV9 and TRBJ1-2; 9 positions match TRBD1. The CDR3 length is 14 residues. Germline CDR1 and CDR2: SGDLS and YYNGEE. Trimming took 4 bases from V and 5 from J; bases not matched to a gene: 6. This CDR3 is CASSPGQGSYGYTF. The CDR3 bases are TGTGCCAGCAGCCCGGGACAGGGCTCGTATGGCTACACCTTC.

The chain carries TRBV11-3 and TRBJ2-4, with 8 bases aligning to TRBD2. Germline V gene lookup returns CDR1 SGHNT and CDR2 YENEEA. The CDR3 totals 15 residues. V dropped 1 base and J dropped 10; count of bases not matched to a gene: 9. CDR3 DNA: TGTGCCAGCAGCTTAGGGATCGCGGGAGGAGGGATTCAGTACTTC. Its protein product is CASSLGIAGGGIQYF.

The chain is built from TRBV15 and TRBJ1-2; D perhaps matches TRBD1 (5 bases). The CDR3 extends over 15 amino acids. In germline, CDR1 is LNHNV, CDR2 YYDKDF (reference sequence). V lost 5 bases and J lost 8, with 21 bases in between. The CDR3 DNA sequence: TGTGCCACCAGCTCTCGACAGAACGGGAGGGACGGCTACACCTTC. Translating gives CATSSRQNGRDGYTF.

The chain links TRBV5-1 to TRBJ1-3; D remains ambiguous. Germline assignment: CDR1 SGHRS and CDR2 YFSETQ. V lost 4 bases to trimming and J lost 2 bases, with 13 bases between them. The CDR3 sequence is 15 residues long. The CDR3 bases are TGCGCCAGCAGCCCTACAACCTTAGCTGGAAACACCATATATTTT. Translation gives CASSPTTLAGNTIYF.

The V and J genes are TRBV28 and TRBJ2-7; a weak D match, TRBD1 (5 bases). Germline CDR1 is MDHEN and CDR2 is SYDVKM. This CDR3 has 13 residues. Trimming shortened V by 1 base and J by 5 bases, and 9 bases separated the two germline ends. The CDR3 loop is CASSLYQGHEQYF. The CDR3, as DNA: TGTGCCAGCAGTTTATACCAGGGCCACGAGCAGTACTTC.

This sequence joins TRBV2 and TRBJ2-3; D possibly corresponds to TRBD2 (7 bases). CDR3 size: 15 residues. The V end lost 3 bases, the J end lost 3 bases, and 13 bases lay between the germline ends. Per germline, CDR1 SNHLY and CDR2 FYNNEI. CDR3 region: CASSDGGGGTDTQYF. CDR3 in DNA: TGTGCCAGCAGTGATGGGGGAGGGGGTACAGATACGCAGTATTTT.

The gene calls are TRBV18 and TRBJ2-7, with 8 bases that match TRBD2. Germline CDR1 is KGHSH and CDR2 is LQKENI. The CDR3 totals 15 residues. Losses at the gene ends were 6 bases for V and 0 bases for J; bases not matched to a gene: 7. The CDR3 bases are TGTGCCAGCTCGCCTCTAGCGGGTGACTCCTACGAGCAGTACTTC. This gives the protein CASSPLAGDSYEQYF.

This clone appeared a single time. The chain combines TRBV10-2 with TRBJ2-5; 8 bases are a match to TRBD2. The germline CDR1 and CDR2 sequences are WSHSY and SAAADI. The CDR3 is 16 amino acids. V lost 0 bases to trimming and J lost 4 bases; unmatched junction nucleotides: 7. The CDR3 sequence is CASSESNGRAGETQYF. CDR3 sequence (DNA): TGCGCCAGCAGTGAGTCGAACGGGAGGGCCGGAGAGACCCAGTACTTC.

Concerning this clone: A junction boundary mismatches the germline segment, possibly from a read error. The chain links TRBV2 to TRBJ1-1; D ambiguous. The CDR3 contains 11 residues. Germline V lookup: CDR1 SNHLY, CDR2 FYNNEI. The CDR3 sequence: CASSEFEGQIF. Written as DNA, the CDR3 is TGTGCCAGCAGTGAATTTGAGGGTCAGATCTTT.

The V gene is TRBV27, the J gene TRBJ1-1; no firm D call. The V gene's germline CDR1 is MNHEY and CDR2 SMNVEV (reference sequence). Trimming removed 4 bases from V and 2 bases from J, with 8 bases in between. This CDR3 comprises 13 residues. CDR3: CASSSDPNTEAFF. The CDR3 DNA reads as TGTGCCAGCAGTTCAGACCCAAACACTGAAGCTTTCTTT.

The chain recombines TRBV6-1 with TRBJ1-1; D is uncertain. V lost 6 bases to trimming and J lost 3 bases, with 14 bases between them. Germline loops: CDR1 MNHNS, CDR2 SASEGT. This CDR3 contains 14 residues. CDR3 in DNA: TGTGCCAGCAGCCTGGCCGAGGTAGACACTGAAGCTTTCTTT. Translating it yields CASSLAEVDTEAFF.

The J gene is TRBJ2-7, the V gene TRBV5-5; D not certain. The germline V gene has CDR1 SGHKS and CDR2 YYEKEE (reference sequence). CDR3 length equals 16 residues. Trimming stripped 0 bases from V and 1 base from J, with 14 bases between. The CDR3 reads CASSLVLGLRSYEQYF. Written as DNA, the CDR3 is TGTGCCAGCAGCTTGGTGCTGGGCCTAAGGTCCTACGAGCAGTACTTC.

The rearrangement joins TRBV5-1 to TRBJ1-3; no firm D call. Trimming removed 4 bases at V and 3 bases at J, with 5 bases between. CDR3 length: 12 amino acids. CDR1 is SGHRS, CDR2 YFSETQ, per germline. The CDR3 region has the DNA TGCGCCAGCAGCCATGATGGAAACACCATATATTTT. Translated, it gives CASSHDGNTIYF.

CDR3 region: CASSPPGAGYEQYF. In DNA form, the CDR3 reads TGTGCCAGCAGCCCTCCCGGGGCGGGCTACGAGCAGTACTTC. The chain links TRBV6-6 to TRBJ2-7, with D perhaps being TRBD1 or TRBD2 (5 bases each). The CDR3 spans 14 residues. Trimming removed 6 bases from V and 3 bases from J, with 15 bases in between. Germline CDR1 reads MNHNY; CDR2 reads SVGAGI (reference sequence).

This chain links TRBV2 with TRBJ2-7, with D possibly being TRBD1 (5 bases). The CDR3 spans 13 residues. Germline values: CDR1 SNHLY, CDR2 FYNNEI. V lost 3 bases and J lost 2, with 8 bases in between. CDR3 in DNA: TGTGCCAGCAGTGATGTACAGGCCTACGAGCAGTACTTC. It encodes CASSDVQAYEQYF. Filled out from reference TRBV2 and TRBJ2-7, the complete variable domain reads EPEVTQTPSHQVTQMGQEVILRCVPISNHLYFYWYRQILGQKVEFLVSFYNNEISEKSEIFDDQFSVERPDGSNFTLKIRSTKLEDSAMYFCASSDVQAYEQYFGPGTRLTVT.

In DNA, the CDR3 is TGCGCCAGCAGCTTGGTGATAGCGGGAGTTACCTACAATGAGCAGTTCTTC. Translating gives CASSLVIAGVTYNEQFF. The chain joins TRBV5-1 to TRBJ2-1, with 9 bases identical to TRBD2. This CDR3 has 17 amino acids. J gave up 2 bases and V 0 bases, and 6 bases lay outside the gene matches. Germline CDR1 SGHRS, CDR2 YFSETQ. Complete variable domain (other parts from reference TRBV5-1 and TRBJ2-1): KAGVTQTPRYLIKTRGQQVTLSCSPISGHRSVSWYQQTPGQGLQFLFEYFSETQRNKGNFPGRFSGRQFSNSRSEMNVSTLELGDSALYLCASSLVIAGVTYNEQFFGPGTRLTVL.

This chain links TRBV27 with TRBJ2-4; tentatively, D is TRBD1 (7 bases). Germline CDR1 MNHEY, CDR2 SMNVEV (reference sequence). The CDR3 extends over 18 amino acids. With 0 bases removed from V and 3 bases from J, the gap between germline ends came to 18 bases. CDR3 sequence: CASSLSWTGGDGKNIQYF. The CDR3 nucleotides read TGTGCCAGCAGTTTATCGTGGACAGGCGGGGATGGCAAAAACATTCAGTACTTC.

The chain recombines TRBV5-4 with TRBJ2-5; perhaps TRBD1 as D (5 bases). CDR1 SGHNT and CDR2 YYREEE come from the germline V gene (reference sequence). The V and J ends lost 1 base and 3 bases respectively, with 10 bases between them. There are 14 residues in the CDR3. The CDR3 spells CASSLRLGEETQYF. The CDR3 DNA reads TGTGCCAGCAGCTTGAGGCTAGGGGAAGAGACCCAGTACTTC. The full variable domain, rest sourced from reference TRBV5-4 and TRBJ2-5, is ETGVTQSPTHLIKTRGQQVTLRCSSQSGHNTVSWYQQALGQGPQFIFQYYREEENGRGNFPPRFSGLQFPNYSSELNVNALELDDSALYLCASSLRLGEETQYFGPGTRLLVL.